This paragraph covers one TCR beta chain sequence. The sample belongs to a study of Ad26.COV2.S vaccination and SARS-CoV-2 variants. Germline CDR1 and CDR2: MDHEN and SYDVKM. The CDR3 runs to 16 residues. V gave up 5 bases and J gave up 5 bases, with 16 bases separating them. The table came from immunoSEQ multiplex PCR; TCRdb's copy has only in-frame clones and leaves some out. Here the sample spans about 480,000 clones, approximately 88% being singletons. Specified treatment: around 19 received Ad26.COV2.S at low or high dose, single or two shots; about 5 received placebo; per-sample allocation not given. Following the first vaccine or placebo injection, samples were taken on day 63. Vaccine was an Ad26 vector expressing Wuhan-strain SARS-CoV-2 spike.

This TCR was sampled from a person between 18 and 59 years old who received the Ad26.COV2.S COVID-19 vaccine or a placebo. This chain uses TRBV28 with TRBJ1-6; tentative D call: TRBD1 (6 bases). The source material was peripheral blood, sampled in a trial of Ad26.COV2.S vaccine versus placebo. The DNA for the CDR3 is TGTGCCAGCAGTCCCCATCAGGGGAGGAATAATTCACCCCTCCACTTT. Translation: CASSPHQGRNNSPLHF.